One and the same sample provided the 17 T cell receptor beta chains below, sequenced in a study of shared clonotypes between healthy human individuals. Only in-frame clones appear in the TCRdb table, and some are missing; sequencing was by immunoSEQ multiplex PCR. The sample has roughly 2.5 million clones, about 92% seen once. Sequenced input: naive CD4+ T cells sorted from blood. The subset here: CD45RA+ positively selected. Source of these receptors: a man aged 18 to 29 in good health.

The rearrangement links TRBV7-9 to TRBJ2-3; D is possibly TRBD2 (5 bases). The CDR3 covers 16 residues. CDR1 and CDR2 from the germline V gene are SEHNR and FQNEAQ (reference sequence). V lost 3 bases and J 2 bases, leaving 15 bases between the germline ends. DNA of the CDR3: TGTGCCAGCAGCTTGTATCTCGGGATATACACAGATACGCAGTATTTT. It translates to CASSLYLGIYTDTQYF.

The chain recombines TRBV30 with TRBJ1-2; D is ambiguous. Trimming took 2 bases from V and 7 from J, leaving 11 bases between them. This CDR3 comprises 12 residues. The V gene's germline CDR1 is GTSNPN and CDR2 SVGIG (reference sequence). This chain's CDR3 is CAWSLRQVGYTF. The CDR3 DNA follows: TGTGCCTGGAGTCTAAGGCAGGTTGGCTACACCTTC.

CDR3 in amino acids: CASSFSRAGGYTF. The CDR3 DNA sequence: TGTGCCAGCAGTTTCAGCAGGGCGGGTGGCTACACCTTC. The chain has TRBV27 and TRBJ1-2; TRBD1 might be the D (5 bases). The CDR3 consists of 13 residues. The V and J ends lost 3 bases and 7 bases respectively, with 12 bases between them. In germline, CDR1 is MNHEY, CDR2 SMNVEV (reference sequence).

In regard to this clone: Other DNA sequences of this sample code for an identical CDR3. The rearrangement uses TRBV5-4 and TRBJ2-7, with 9 bases fitting TRBD1. The CDR3 covers 13 residues. Germline-derived CDR1 and CDR2 are SGHNT and YYREEE (reference sequence). The V segment lost 4 bases and the J segment 2 bases; nucleotides outside the gene matches: 1. The CDR3 sequence: CASSRTGAYEQYF. CDR3 sequence (DNA): TGTGCCAGCAGCCGGACAGGGGCCTACGAGCAGTACTTC.

The V and J genes are TRBV6-1 and TRBJ1-1; D gene unclear. Looked up from germline, CDR1 is MNHNS and CDR2 is SASEGT. The CDR3 covers 12 residues. Trimming left V 1 base short and J 11 bases short, with 11 bases between. The CDR3 DNA reads TGTGCCAGCAGTGAAGGGGCGCAAGGGGCTTTCTTT. Translation gives CASSEGAQGAFF.

The chain combines TRBV6-6 with TRBJ2-1; 11 bases are shared with TRBD2. Germline CDR1 MNHNY, CDR2 SVGAGI (reference sequence). V trimming: 6 bases; J trimming: 4 bases; junction bases outside the gene matches: 5. The CDR3 consists of 15 residues. The chain's CDR3 is CASSRTSGGYNEQFF. The CDR3 DNA follows: TGTGCCAGCAGCCGTACTAGCGGGGGTTACAATGAGCAGTTCTTC.

The V call is TRBV4-3, the J call TRBJ2-4; 7 bases are a match to TRBD1. The ends lost 1 base at V and 6 bases at J; junction bases unmatched: 6. The germline V gene encodes CDR1 LGHNA and CDR2 YSLEER. This CDR3 contains 15 residues. This chain's CDR3 is CASSQGEGARNIQYF. DNA for the CDR3: TGCGCCAGCAGCCAAGGCGAGGGGGCGAGAAACATTCAGTACTTC.

CDR3 nucleotides: TGCGCCAGCAGCCCGAGCCCCCAGGCCAAAAACATTCAGTACTTC. Protein: CASSPSPQAKNIQYF. This chain joins TRBV4-3 and TRBJ2-4; D uncertain. The CDR3 runs 15 residues. Per germline, CDR1 LGHNA and CDR2 YSLEER. Between the trimmed V and J ends, which lost 4 bases and 1 base, there was a span of 11 bases.

V and J are TRBV5-1 and TRBJ2-2; 8 positions agree with TRBD1. Germline V gives CDR1 SGHRS, CDR2 YFSETQ. V lost 2 bases, J lost 7 bases, and 7 bases stayed unmatched. The length of the CDR3 is 15 residues. For the CDR3, the DNA is TGCGCCAGCAGCTTCCGGGACAGGTCGAACGGGGAGCTGTTTTTT. This codes for CASSFRDRSNGELFF.

This clone was observed a single time. This sample also contains other DNA sequences that code for the same CDR3. The rearrangement joins TRBV27 to TRBJ2-7; 12 positions agree with TRBD2. The germline gives CDR1 MNHEY, CDR2 SMNVEV (reference sequence). Trimming cost V 3 bases and J 0 bases; bases outside gene matches: 0. CDR3 length: 15 amino acids. CDR3 coding DNA: TGTGCCAGCAGTTTGACTAGCGGGAGCTCCTACGAGCAGTACTTC. Amino acids: CASSLTSGSSYEQYF.

V usage is TRBV30 and J usage is TRBJ1-3; possibly TRBD1 for D (5 bases). The CDR3 sequence is 14 residues long. The germline V gene has CDR1 GTSNPN and CDR2 SVGIG (reference sequence). V was cut by 6 bases and J by 0 bases, with 12 bases left in between. CDR3 sequence: CACPGMRSGNTIYF. CDR3 DNA: TGTGCCTGTCCAGGGATGCGCTCTGGAAACACCATATATTTT. The whole variable domain, filled in from reference TRBV30 and TRBJ1-3, reads SQTIHQWPATLVQPVGSPLSLECTVEGTSNPNLYWYRQAAGRGLQLLFYSVGIGQISSEVPQNLSASRPQDRQFILSSKKLLLSDSGFYLCACPGMRSGNTIYFGEGSWLTVV.

Written as DNA, the CDR3 is TGTGCCAGCAGCTTAGGTGGCAGGGCCGTCGCAACTAATGAAAAACTGTTTTTT. Its protein product is CASSLGGRAVATNEKLFF. The J gene is TRBJ1-4, the V gene TRBV11-2, with D tentatively TRBD1 (5 bases). V lost 1 base to trimming and J lost 0 bases, with 15 bases between them. The CDR3 extends over 18 amino acids. CDR1 is SGHAT and CDR2 is FQNNGV in the germline V gene.

This clone was counted only a few times. The V gene is TRBV6-1, the J gene TRBJ1-5; D remains ambiguous. The V gene's germline CDR1 is MNHNS and CDR2 SASEGT. The length of the CDR3 is 16 residues. The germline V and J ends were trimmed by 2 bases and 2 bases, with 13 bases remaining between them. The CDR3 sequence: CASSERSFWGNQPQHF. DNA for the CDR3: TGTGCCAGCAGTGAAAGGTCTTTCTGGGGCAATCAGCCCCAGCATTTT.

In its sample, this clone was seen once. The rearrangement joins TRBV6-6 to TRBJ2-7; the match to TRBD1 covers 10 bases. The CDR3 runs to 16 residues. Losses at the gene ends were 6 bases for V and 3 bases for J; bases not matched to a gene: 11. CDR1 is MNHNY and CDR2 is SVGAGI in the germline V gene (reference sequence). In DNA form, the CDR3 reads TGTGCCAGCAGCTCACATTCCGGGACAGGGGTCTACGAGCAGTACTTC. Translating it yields CASSSHSGTGVYEQYF.

This chain links TRBV7-8 with TRBJ1-1, with 7 bases aligning to TRBD1. The CDR3 sequence is 14 residues long. CDR1 and CDR2 (germline): SGHVS, FQNEAQ. The V and J ends lost 5 bases and 0 bases, in that order; junction bases with no gene match: 3. The CDR3 loop reads CASSPGQMNTEAFF. The CDR3 region has the DNA TGTGCCAGCAGCCCGGGACAGATGAACACTGAAGCTTTCTTT. Variable domain in full (rest from reference TRBV7-8 and TRBJ1-1): GAGVSQSPRYKVAKRGQDVALRCDPISGHVSLFWYQQALGQGPEFLTYFQNEAQLDKSGLPSDRFFAERPEGSVSTLKIQRTQQEDSAVYLCASSPGQMNTEAFFGQGTRLTVV.

Note on this clone: The identical CDR3 is also encoded by other nucleotide sequences in the sample. V is TRBV6-1 and J is TRBJ1-2; D is ambiguous. The V and J ends lost 3 bases and 4 bases respectively, with 6 bases between them. CDR3 length equals 12 residues. Germline lookup yields CDR1 MNHNS and CDR2 SASEGT. The CDR3 DNA reads TGTGCCAGCAGTGATCGCGGCTATGGCTACACCTTC. It encodes CASSDRGYGYTF.

Details on this clone: At one of its ends the junction is not consistent with the germline gene, which may arise from a read error. V usage is TRBV18 and J usage is TRBJ2-3; possible D gene TRBD2, 6 bases. CDR3 length equals 16 residues. Germline lookup yields CDR1 KGHSH and CDR2 LQKENI. Here the CDR3 reads CASSQLQGGGTDTRYF. In DNA form, the CDR3 reads TGTGCCAGCTCACAACTTCAGGGAGGAGGCACAGATACGCGGTATTTT.